The 26 T cell receptor beta chains below were found in one sample sequenced in a study of identical twins. Using its own MiXCR run on the 5' RACE reads, TCRdb lists one record per CDR3 protein. This sample has just under 550,000 distinct CDR3 sequences, with nearly 15% found just once. These same records also appear under a second study, on yellow fever vaccine responses in identical twins.

Material: CD4+ T cells sorted from blood. The receptors shown here come from a woman younger than 35 in good health.

This sequence joins TRBV28 and TRBJ2-7; D remains unclear. Looked up from germline, CDR1 is MDHEN and CDR2 is SYDVKM. This CDR3 is built from 13 residues. V was shortened by 5 bases and J by 6 bases, with 14 bases between the two germline ends. This chain's CDR3 is CASSTELRREQYF. CDR3 sequence (DNA): TGTGCCAGCAGTACCGAGTTGCGTCGCGAGCAGTACTTC.

The chain carries TRBV7-8 and TRBJ1-4; TRBD1 might be the D (6 bases). V was pared by 5 bases and J by 5 bases, with 18 bases between. The CDR3 length is 16 residues. The germline gives CDR1 SGHVS, CDR2 FQNEAQ. The CDR3, as DNA: TGTGCCAGCAGCATAGGGGGGCAGGGGAAGAATGAAAAACTGTTTTTT. This sequence encodes CASSIGGQGKNEKLFF.

Here the CDR3 reads CASSLAGAVNEKLFF. In nucleotides, the CDR3 is TGTGCCAGCAGTTTAGCAGGGGCCGTTAATGAAAAACTGTTTTTT. The rearrangement uses TRBV27 and TRBJ1-4; D might be TRBD1 (6 bases). Deletions cut 2 bases from V and 4 bases from J, with 11 bases between. Germline CDR1 is MNHEY and CDR2 is SMNVEV (reference sequence). This CDR3 is built from 15 residues.

This clonotype was observed a few times. The CDR3: CASSLVGGITEAFF. Here the CDR3 DNA reads TGTGCCAGCAGCTTAGTAGGAGGGATCACTGAAGCTTTCTTT. This chain links TRBV11-2 with TRBJ1-1; D gene ambiguous. Deletions cut 1 base from V and 4 bases from J, with 10 bases between. Germline loops: CDR1 SGHAT, CDR2 FQNNGV. The CDR3 contains 14 residues.

The rearrangement uses TRBV6-1 and TRBJ1-6; D gene ambiguous. The germline gives CDR1 MNHNS, CDR2 SASEGT. V lost 7 bases, J lost 5 bases, and 15 bases lay in between. The CDR3 is 15 amino acids. CDR3 loop: CASTKYSPDNSPLHF. The CDR3 DNA reads as TGTGCCAGCACCAAATACAGCCCAGATAATTCACCCCTCCACTTT.

This clonotype showed up many times. The V call is TRBV6-5, the J call TRBJ1-5; 11 nucleotides align to TRBD1. Germline CDR1 reads MNHEY; CDR2 reads SVGAGI. This CDR3 is built from 15 residues. With V trimmed by 2 bases and J by 4 bases, 1 base remained unmatched. The DNA for the CDR3 is TGTGCCAGCAGTTACGGGACAGGGGGTAATCAGCCCCAGCATTTT. Translation gives CASSYGTGGNQPQHF.

This clonotype occurred a few times. The CDR3 spells CASSLGSQGADTQYF. The CDR3 DNA follows: TGTGCCAGCAGCTTAGGTAGCCAAGGCGCAGATACGCAGTATTTT. This chain uses TRBV7-2 with TRBJ2-3; D remains ambiguous. The CDR3 sequence is 15 residues long. Germline V CDR1 and CDR2: SGHTA, FQGNSA. Trimming removed 1 base from V and 4 bases from J, with 12 bases in between.

This clonotype has at least ten counts. The J gene is TRBJ2-2, the V gene TRBV5-1; D uncertain. Germline-derived CDR1 and CDR2 are SGHRS and YFSETQ. The length of the CDR3 is 13 residues. With 4 bases removed from V and 6 bases from J, the gap between germline ends came to 10 bases. The DNA for the CDR3 is TGCGCCAGCAGCCATTCAGGAGCCGGGGAGCTGTTTTTT. It translates to CASSHSGAGELFF.

This sequence joins TRBV27 and TRBJ2-2, with TRBD2 identical over 8 bases. The V gene's germline CDR1 is MNHEY and CDR2 SMNVEV (reference sequence). J was trimmed by 4 bases and V by 5 bases; bases with no gene match: 15. CDR3 length: 18 amino acids. Written as DNA, the CDR3 is TGTGCCAGCAGTCCGGGGGTAGGGGCCGGGAGGGCCACCGGGGAGCTGTTTTTT. As protein: CASSPGVGAGRATGELFF.

This rearrangement joins TRBV18 to TRBJ2-4; a possible D gene is TRBD1 (6 bases). Trimming stripped 5 bases from V and 7 bases from J, with 15 bases between. The CDR3 length is 14 residues. The germline V gene has CDR1 KGHSH and CDR2 LQKENI. The CDR3 loop is CASSSFRGVNIQYF. CDR3 nucleotide sequence: TGTGCCAGCTCATCATTCAGGGGAGTGAACATTCAGTACTTC.

V and J are TRBV10-3 and TRBJ2-6, with D maybe TRBD2 (5 bases). Germline CDR1 ENHRY, CDR2 SYGVKD. The CDR3 consists of 17 residues. V gave up 3 bases and J gave up 0 bases, with 12 bases separating them. The CDR3 DNA sequence: TGTGCCATCAGTGATACGGGGTTTAGCTCTGGGGCCAACGTCCTGACTTTC. This gives the protein CAISDTGFSSGANVLTF.

The rearrangement joins TRBV28 to TRBJ2-4; no firm D call. This CDR3 spans 13 amino acids. Trimming cost V 6 bases and J 6 bases, with 12 bases left between them. Looked up from germline, CDR1 is MDHEN and CDR2 is SYDVKM. The CDR3 DNA reads as TGTGCCAGCAGGACCAACGGTAGAAACATTCAGTACTTC. Protein sequence: CASRTNGRNIQYF.

The chain recombines TRBV7-9 with TRBJ2-3; 8 nucleotides agree with TRBD2. The junction had 10 bases not matched to a gene; V was cut back by 5 bases and J by 6 bases. Germline values: CDR1 SEHNR, CDR2 FQNEAQ (reference sequence). This CDR3 is 15 amino acids long. The CDR3 protein is CASSPISGAGDTQYF. The CDR3 DNA reads as TGTGCCAGCAGCCCCATTAGCGGGGCCGGTGATACGCAGTATTTT.

This clonotype was recorded a few times. CDR3 loop: CSVQRGLADNEQFF. In DNA, the CDR3 is TGCAGCGTCCAACGTGGACTAGCGGATAATGAGCAGTTCTTC. V and J are TRBV29-1 and TRBJ2-1; 10 bases match TRBD2. V dropped 6 bases and J dropped 7; count of bases not matched to a gene: 9. CDR3 size: 14 residues. CDR1 is SQVTM and CDR2 is ANQGSEA in the germline V gene.

This clonotype has a handful of counts. This chain links TRBV7-2 with TRBJ2-3; no firm D call. Germline CDR1 SGHTA, CDR2 FQGNSA. The CDR3 is 13 residues long. Trimming shortened V by 9 bases and J by 3 bases, and 13 bases separated the two germline ends. CDR3 nucleotide sequence: TGTGCCAGTACTACCTATACGACAGATACGCAGTATTTT. It specifies CASTTYTTDTQYF.

The V and J genes are TRBV6-1 and TRBJ1-4, with 7 bases that match TRBD1. The CDR3 has 15 amino acids. J was trimmed by 3 bases and V by 10 bases; bases with no gene match: 11. CDR1 MNHNS and CDR2 SASEGT come from the germline V gene. CDR3 residues: CAIYDREGSNEKLFF. DNA for the CDR3: TGTGCCATCTATGACAGGGAGGGTTCTAATGAAAAACTGTTTTTT.

This clonotype came up a few times. The gene calls are TRBV6-1 and TRBJ1-1; no clear D. The CDR3 runs 14 residues. Germline V gene lookup returns CDR1 MNHNS and CDR2 SASEGT. Trimming pared 2 bases from V and 5 bases from J, leaving 12 bases between. CDR3 protein: CASSELSRRTEAFF. The CDR3 DNA follows: TGTGCCAGCAGTGAATTAAGTCGAAGAACTGAAGCTTTCTTT.

This chain connects TRBV20-1 to TRBJ2-5; possibly TRBD2 for D (5 bases). Germline CDR1 reads DFQATT; CDR2 reads SNEGSKA (reference sequence). This CDR3 has 15 residues. V shed 3 bases and J shed 0 bases, with 14 bases lying between them. As DNA, the CDR3 is TGCAGTGCTAGTGTCCAGCCGGGGAACCAAGAGACCCAGTACTTC. It yields the protein CSASVQPGNQETQYF.

CDR3 sequence reads: CASSFRAGVPYEQYF. CDR3 nucleotides: TGTGCCAGCAGCTTTCGAGCCGGGGTCCCCTACGAGCAGTACTTC. The chain carries TRBV7-7 and TRBJ2-7; weak D call: TRBD2 (5 bases). The CDR3 sequence is 15 residues long. V shed 3 bases and J shed 2 bases, with 14 bases lying between them. Germline V lookup: CDR1 SSHAT, CDR2 FNYEAQ (reference sequence).

This clonotype was observed at least ten times. This chain uses TRBV5-1 with TRBJ1-2; a possible D gene is TRBD1 (5 bases). The CDR3 runs 14 residues. Trimming stripped 5 bases from V and 5 bases from J, with 16 bases between. In germline, CDR1 is SGHRS, CDR2 YFSETQ. The CDR3 protein is CASRYGAFGYGYTF. The CDR3 coding sequence is TGCGCCAGCAGATACGGGGCTTTCGGGTATGGCTACACCTTC.

This clonotype was counted only a few times. The rearrangement joins TRBV7-2 to TRBJ2-1; TRBD2 matches 7 bases. V trimming: 2 bases; J trimming: 11 bases; junction bases outside the gene matches: 9. The CDR3 length is 14 residues. The V gene's germline CDR1 is SGHTA and CDR2 FQGNSA. CDR3 region: CASSLPGPGTKQFF. Written as DNA, the CDR3 is TGTGCCAGCAGCTTACCGGGACCCGGGACTAAGCAGTTCTTC.

The CDR3: CASRTGIVQETQYF. The DNA for the CDR3 is TGTGCCAGCAGGACAGGGATAGTTCAGGAGACCCAGTACTTC. V gene TRBV5-5 combines with J gene TRBJ2-5; 7 bases fit TRBD1. CDR1 is SGHKS and CDR2 is YYEKEE in the germline V gene (reference sequence). With V trimmed by 5 bases and J by 5 bases, 9 bases remained unmatched. The CDR3 spans 14 residues. Full variable domain (rest looked up from reference TRBV5-5 and TRBJ2-5): DAGVTQSPTHLIKTRGQQVTLRCSPISGHKSVSWYQQVLGQGPQFIFQYYEKEERGRGNFPDRFSARQFPNYSSELNVNALLLGDSALYLCASRTGIVQETQYFGPGTRLLVL.

V and J are TRBV5-1 and TRBJ2-2; D gene uncertain. CDR1 is SGHRS, CDR2 YFSETQ, per germline. Between the trimmed V and J ends, which lost 1 base and 8 bases, there was a span of 9 bases. This CDR3 contains 13 residues. DNA for the CDR3: TGCGCCAGCAGCTTGAATGGATGGGGGGAGCTGTTTTTT. Residues: CASSLNGWGELFF.

V usage is TRBV12-3 or TRBV12-4 and J usage is TRBJ2-7; D remains ambiguous. Trimming pared 4 bases from V and 0 bases from J, leaving 13 bases between. The CDR3 consists of 15 residues. The CDR3 protein is CASSSGPSSSYEQYF. CDR3 in DNA: TGTGCCAGCAGTTCCGGACCCTCGAGCTCCTACGAGCAGTACTTC.

This clonotype occurred a few times. The J gene is TRBJ2-3, the V gene TRBV2; 12 bases agree with TRBD1. The CDR3 is 14 residues long. The V gene end was trimmed by 6 bases and the J gene end by 4 bases; junction bases not matched to a gene: 2. Germline assignment: CDR1 SNHLY and CDR2 FYNNEI. The CDR3: CASRGQGASDTQYF. DNA for the CDR3: TGTGCCAGCAGGGGACAGGGGGCCTCAGATACGCAGTATTTT.

The chain combines TRBV5-1 with TRBJ1-1; D is possibly TRBD1 (6 bases). V dropped 4 bases and J dropped 8 bases, with 18 bases sitting between them. CDR1 is SGHRS, CDR2 YFSETQ, per germline. This CDR3 has 14 amino acids. In DNA form, the CDR3 reads TGCGCCAGCAGCCCCACCGGGACATTGTCAGAAGCTTTCTTT. This translates into CASSPTGTLSEAFF.